This TCR beta chain was identified during a study of blood T cells in healthy people across ages. Broader study findings: Long-lived donors exceeded aged donors in naive CD4+ cells and diversity. Total diversity from one million sequenced T cells was likely underestimated.

The CDR3 sequence is 15 residues long. The V end lost 0 bases, the J end lost 0 bases, and 5 bases lay between the germline ends. The germline gives CDR1 LGHDT, CDR2 YNNKEL (reference sequence). Comment on this clonotype: What it binds is not known.

Primed by a sample-barcoded 5' primer and a J-beta primer mix, a second PCR proceeded for 7 to 11 cycles. All cDNA molecules were each tagged by a template-switch adaptor with 12 random nucleotides. TCRdb reanalysed the 5' RACE reads using MiXCR and keeps one entry per CDR3 protein. Of 800,000 to 900,000 distinct CDR3 sequences listed, approximately 65% are singletons. The source of this sequence is a man under 40 in good health. This chain joins TRBV3-1 and TRBJ1-4, with unresolved D. The sample comprised blood. The CDR3, as DNA: TGTGCCAGCAGCCAAGATCTGGCAACTAATGAAAAACTGTTTTTT. Protein product: CASSQDLATNEKLFF.